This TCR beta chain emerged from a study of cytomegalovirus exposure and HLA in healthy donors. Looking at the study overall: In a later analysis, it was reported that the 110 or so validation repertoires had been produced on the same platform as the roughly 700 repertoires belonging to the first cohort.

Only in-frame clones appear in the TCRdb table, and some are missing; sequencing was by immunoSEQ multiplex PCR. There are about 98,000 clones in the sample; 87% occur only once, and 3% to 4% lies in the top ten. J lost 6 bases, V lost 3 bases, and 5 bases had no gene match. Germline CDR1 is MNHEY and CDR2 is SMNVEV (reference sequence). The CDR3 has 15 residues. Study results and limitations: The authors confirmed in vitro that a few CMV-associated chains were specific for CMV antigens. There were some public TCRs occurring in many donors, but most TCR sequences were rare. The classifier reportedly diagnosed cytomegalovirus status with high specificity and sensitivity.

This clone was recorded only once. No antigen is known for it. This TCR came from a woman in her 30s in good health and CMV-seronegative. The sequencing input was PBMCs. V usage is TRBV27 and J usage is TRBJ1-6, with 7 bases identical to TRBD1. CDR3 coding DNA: TGTGCCAGCAGTTTCGGTGACAGGGCTAATTCACCCCTCCACTTT. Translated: CASSFGDRANSPLHF.